This T cell receptor (beta chain) was recorded in a study of cytomegalovirus exposure and HLA in healthy donors. The study's findings and limits: Several of the most significant clusters were apparently associated with common viral pathogens in a later analysis.

PCR amplification relied on 60 Vbeta primers (plus 13 Jbeta primers). The table came from immunoSEQ multiplex PCR; TCRdb's copy has only in-frame clones and leaves some out. The data show more than 140,000 clones, almost 85% seen once. Germline V CDR1 and CDR2: MNHEY, SMNVEV (reference sequence). The CDR3 covers 15 residues. Points on this clone: The antigen is not known.

Sequencing was performed on PBMCs. The V and J genes are TRBV27 and TRBJ2-5; a possible D gene is TRBD1 (5 bases). The DNA end lines up better with TRBJ2-7; the J call may be wrong. The receptor comes from a man aged 18 to 30 in good health and CMV-seropositive. The DNA of the CDR3 is TGTGCCAGCAGTTCACAGGAACCCCTCCTCTACGAGCAGTACTTC. As protein: CASSSQEPLLYEQYF.